This T cell receptor beta chain was obtained from a study of T cell responses to AZD1222 COVID-19 vaccine (dated by TCRdb to the early 2020s). For context, the study as a whole: TCR sequencing was performed for roughly 250 trial participants, of whom some 200 were given two doses of AZD1222 and about 25 were given two doses of MenACWY control vaccine. Enrollment into the trials was organized by age into subgroups of 18-55, 56-69 and 70-plus years, and those subgroups contained roughly 150, 30 and 60 TCR-sequenced participants, respectively. Study-wide conclusions, independent of this receptor: The whole spike protein was spanned by vaccine-associated CD4 TCRs, and dominant responses were seen in regions 160-218 and 743-854. Spike-specific TCR breadth and depth rose significantly after two AZD1222 doses compared with day 0 and with MenACWY recipients. Participants were mostly white British, with more females than males. The authors suggested clonal diversity may have been underestimated. The 56-69-year group was small, and its depth increase did not reach significance, likely because of low power. No day 14 peak-response samples were available, so repertoires were characterized only after the peak T cell response. Reportedly, almost half of the unique spike-specific TCRs recognized epitopes lying outside the regions that are mutated in the B.1.351 and B.1.1.7 variants. Conclusions about previously exposed vaccinees were limited because only a handful of AZD1222 recipients were SARS-CoV-2 seropositive at baseline.

The CDR3 regions of human TCRbeta chains were analyzed by immunosequencing. As for how the authors treated the data: Repertoire TCRs were checked for matches against a reference library of SARS-CoV-2-specific TCRs that had been generated using the MIRA antigen-specificity platform. Breadth meant the fraction of unique TCRs that were SARS-CoV-2-associated, whereas depth meant the fraction of total T cells that were SARS-CoV-2-associated. Using the MIRA data, each spike-specific TCR was mapped to the spike region that the TCR reacts to and placed in a CD4 or CD8 class. Log10-transformed breadth and depth values were compared by one-way ANOVA with Sidak's multiple comparisons tests. Here the immuneACCESS table is served through TCRdb, limited to in-frame sequences with V and J called. Missing clones are a known gap in these copies; in checked studies unresolved V genes cover under half, and the rest lacks a known reason. For V, J and clone size, that table is used; D and trimming come from the DNA. Here the sample has some 150,000 clones; about 87% occur a single time. Jointly, the top ten make up 3.5% to 4.5% of the sample.

This clone was seen only once. Its specific antigen is unknown. No quality values exist for individual bases; no much larger clone is one base distant. CDR1 is given as LNHDA and CDR2 as SQIVND, both from the germline V gene (reference sequence). The CDR3 runs 15 amino acids, cysteine and phenylalanine included. The retained sequence is limited to the CDR3, 45 bases, with the frame set at the first base. The junction carries 19 bases between V and J, which are trimmed by 7 bases and 6 bases respectively. The time point label of this sample denotes: about 28 days (+/-7) after the second vaccine dose. The sample's treatment or condition label is to be understood as: meningococcal conjugate vaccine given as trial control. The vaccinee samples were drawn from two UK trials, COV001 and COV002, one of which was a single-blind randomized controlled phase 2/3 trial testing AZD1222 (ChAdOx1 nCoV-19) in healthy adults. Trial participant PBMC samples were collected at day 0 and day 28 after the second dose for TCRbeta chain sequencing.

Material: peripheral blood, obtained 28 days after the second dose of the MenACWY control vaccine. This TCR was recovered from an adult who received the MenACWY meningococcal vaccine as a control. The sequence is built from TRBV19 and TRBJ1-5; the best D guess is TRBD1, with 6 bases matching. Here the CDR3 is given as CASIPNAGAGQPQHF. The sequence in DNA is TGTGCCAGTATCCCAAATGCGGGGGCGGGTCAGCCCCAGCATTTT.